This T cell receptor beta chain was recorded in a study of blood T cell repertoires in COVID-19. Across the study: In each case, the material was cDNA or gDNA derived from T cells, B-cell-depleted T cells, or PBMCs.

Clones were read by immunoSEQ multiplex PCR, and TCRdb kept only the in-frame ones, dropping some. The sample lists about 60,000 clones, around 80% occurring once. The CDR3 runs to 17 residues. This receptor was taken from a woman older than 75 with acute or convalescent COVID-19. The genes are TRBV21-1 and TRBJ2-7; the D call in the table, TRBD2, was not verified against the DNA. TRBV21-1 is classified as a pseudogene. The sample was peripheral blood. In DNA, the CDR3 is TGTGCCAGCAGCAAAACGGGACTAGCGGGAGTAACCTACGAGCAGTACTTC. It is translated as CASSKTGLAGVTYEQYF.